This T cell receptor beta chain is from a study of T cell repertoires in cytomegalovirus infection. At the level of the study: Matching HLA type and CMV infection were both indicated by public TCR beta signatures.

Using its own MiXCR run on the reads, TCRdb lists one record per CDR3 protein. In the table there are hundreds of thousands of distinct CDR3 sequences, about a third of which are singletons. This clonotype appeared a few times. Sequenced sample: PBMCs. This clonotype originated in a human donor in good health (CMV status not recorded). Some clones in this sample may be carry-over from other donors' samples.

CDR3 protein: CAISSGGRGKAFF. In DNA, the CDR3 is TGTGCCATCAGCTCCGGGGGCAGGGGAAAAGCTTTCTTT. This sequence joins TRBV10-3 and TRBJ1-1, with TRBD1 as a possible D gene (6 bases). Trimming stripped 6 bases from V and 9 bases from J, with 17 bases between. Germline-derived CDR1 and CDR2 are ENHRY and SYGVKD. There are 13 residues in the CDR3.